This T cell receptor beta chain was documented in a study of patients and donors after allogeneic stem cell transplantation. This clonotype has only a few counts. TCRdb passed the RT-PCR reads through MiXCR, listing each CDR3 protein once. The repertoire consists of some 880,000 distinct CDR3 sequences, with more than 15% occurring once and the leading ten covering 5% to 6.5%. This CDR3 contains 17 residues. In germline, CDR1 is MNHEY, CDR2 SVGAGI. V lost 2 bases, J lost 1 base, and 6 bases stayed unmatched. V is TRBV6-5 and J is TRBJ2-2; 8 nucleotides match TRBD1. The sequence was obtained from a human donor who was either an allogeneic HSCT recipient or a stem cell or donor lymphocyte infusion donor (not recorded which). It is not recorded whose cells these are; they may come from a transplant donor. The sample was blood, either unsorted or a sorted T cell fraction (not recorded which). The CDR3 DNA is TGTGCCAGCAGTTACAAGGGCGGGACAGGGAACACCGGGGAGCTGTTTTTT. This encodes CASSYKGGTGNTGELFF.